This entry is about one TCR beta chain. Its specificity is not known. The data originate from a study of CD8 T cells in ankylosing spondylitis. Notes on the study in general: Seemingly distinctive of ankylosing spondylitis blood was a TCR beta motif formed by eight highly homologous variants. Researchers report that disease-linked clones proved CD8+ and relatively rare in peripheral blood.

Germline CDR1 is MNHEY and CDR2 is SMNVEV (reference sequence). V lost 5 bases and J lost 6; bases outside the gene matches: 13. The CDR3 contains 16 residues. Libraries of TCR beta came from quantitative 5'-RACE with molecular barcodes. MiXCR was run by TCRdb on the 5' RACE reads, yielding one entry per CDR3 protein. Here the sample spans about 96,000 distinct CDR3 sequences, roughly 10% being singletons. The rearrangement uses TRBV27 and TRBJ2-5; 9 bases fit TRBD1. Sample: blood, either unsorted or a sorted T cell fraction (not recorded which). The sequence derives from a male donor with ankylosing spondylitis or in good health (not recorded which). The CDR3 protein is CASSTIQGALRQTQYF. The CDR3 region has the DNA TGTGCCAGCAGTACGATACAGGGGGCGCTCAGACAGACCCAGTACTTC.